This T cell receptor beta chain was identified during a study of vaccination effects on CD4 cells after COVID-19 (dated by TCRdb to about 2022). For the study in its entirety: Across the study, the median time from the second dose to post-vaccine sampling was 72 days (range 14 to 241). Cultures from other donors in the study were sequenced using the Oncomine TCR Beta short-read assay on an Illumina iSeq 100. SARS-CoV-2 spike-specific CD4+ TCR repertoires were compared before and after mRNA vaccination in COVID-19 convalescent patients and in infection-naive vaccine recipients. Altogether, around ten COVID-19 convalescent patients and a handful of SARS-CoV-2-naive healthy vaccine recipients made up the full study.

The ViraFEST assay stimulated PBMC with viral peptide pools and then used TCR sequencing to identify antigen-specific CD4+ T cell clonotypes by expansion. After approximately 11 days of culture, CD4+ T cells were isolated with the EasySep CD4+ T cell isolation kit. Participants received two doses of either the BNT162b2 or the mRNA-1273 mRNA SARS-CoV-2 vaccine. Negative nucleocapsid antibody results before and after vaccination confirmed that the healthy vaccine recipients had no prior SARS-CoV-2 infection. Each well held around 1.9 million PBMC cultured in IMDM containing around 5.1% human AB serum, around 10 IU/ml IL-2 and gentamicin, along with 8 to 10 ug/ml peptides. On days 3 and 7, half of the culture medium was replaced with fresh IL-2-containing medium. Each peptide stimulation condition was cultured in triplicate wells unless otherwise noted. PBMC were separated from whole blood using Ficoll-Paque Plus gradient centrifugation and were then either cryopreserved at -140C or used fresh. The overlapping peptide pools covered the spike proteins of SARS-CoV-2 as well as those of the common cold coronaviruses HCoV-NL63, HCoV-OC43 and HCoV-229E. The QIAamp micro DNA kit was used to extract genomic DNA from the cultured CD4+ T cells.

Library preparation was by the immunoSEQ multiplex PCR assay. DNA from the CD4+ T cells that had been cultured and isolated underwent TCR beta CDR3 sequencing. Concerning the study's data processing: The analysis removed non-productive TCR sequences, trimmed reads to the CDR3 region, and retained only CDR3s that were 7 or more amino acids long. Antigen-specific clonotypes were identified using the MANAFEST web app by comparison of expansion in peptide wells against reference cultures. To be called positive, a clone needed expansion at FDR<0.05 compared with the reference and with all other wells, an odds ratio greater than 5, and a frequency greater than 0.1% in two replicate wells. A clonotype was called cross-reactive if it was significantly expanded both in SARS-CoV-2 spike wells and in at least one common cold coronavirus spike condition. Levenshtein distance calculated with the stringdist R package was used to assess CDR3 similarity, and unrooted trees were constructed with ape in R 3.6.1. The table comes from immuneACCESS by way of TCRdb, which keeps in-frame sequences with V and J called. Part of the clones is missing from these tables; in studies checked, under half for an unresolved V gene and the rest for unknown reasons. That table gives V, J and clone size, and the DNA gave D and trimming. This sample comprises under 50,000 clones, almost 85% of them detected only once. Under 2% of the sample lies in the top ten.

Overall study outcomes, separate from this receptor: Among healthy vaccine recipients, nearly all vaccine-induced clones were SARS-CoV-2 mono-reactive, and only 1 of 255 was cross-reactive with common cold coronaviruses. Clones induced by infection and clones induced by vaccination both contracted markedly at late timepoints after vaccination, which fits with T cell responses waning over time. The study was limited by a small number of convalescent patients and lacked early post-infection timepoints.

As for this clone: It lacks a known antigen. Base-call qualities are not available, and no considerably larger clone is one nucleotide away.

The CDR3 runs 15 residues from the cysteine to the phenylalanine. Only the CDR3 DNA stays, 45 bases, in frame from base 1. The germline V gene supplies CDR1 SGHTA and CDR2 FQGNSA. Trimming removed 4 bases from V and 7 bases from J, leaving 17 bases between the germline ends. Here the chain combines TRBV7-2 and TRBJ2-1; no D gene is confidently identified. Sequenced material: CD4+ T cells from PBMCs cultured with HCoV-NL63 spike peptides, taken after COVID-19 vaccination. The cell subset or site label of this sample denotes: HCoV-NL63 spike overlapping peptide pool stimulation. This TCR was sampled from a human donor who received a COVID-19 vaccine. Some clones in this sample may be carry-over from other donors' samples. DNA sequence: TGTGCCAGCAGCTCCGCTAGGTTTGCGCGGAATGAGCAGTTCTTC. Its protein product is CASSSARFARNEQFF.